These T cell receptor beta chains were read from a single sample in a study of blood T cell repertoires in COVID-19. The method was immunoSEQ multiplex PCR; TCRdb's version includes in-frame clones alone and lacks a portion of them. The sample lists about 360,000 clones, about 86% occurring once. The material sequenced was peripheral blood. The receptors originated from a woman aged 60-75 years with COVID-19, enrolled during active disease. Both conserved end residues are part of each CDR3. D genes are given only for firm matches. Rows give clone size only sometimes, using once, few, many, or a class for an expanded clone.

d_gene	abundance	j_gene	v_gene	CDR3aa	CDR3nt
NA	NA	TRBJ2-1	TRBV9	CASSSGYNEQFF	TGTGCCAGCAGCTCGGGGTACAATGAGCAGTTCTTC
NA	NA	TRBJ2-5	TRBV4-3	CASSQEGSLGTQYF	TGCGCCAGCAGCCAAGAGGGCTCCCTGGGGACCCAGTACTTC
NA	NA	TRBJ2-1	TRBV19	CASRKDRNSYNEQFF	TGTGCCAGTAGAAAGGACAGAAACTCCTACAATGAGCAGTTCTTC
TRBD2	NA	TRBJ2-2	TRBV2	CASSVVQGLAHTGELFF	TGTGCCAGCAGTGTAGTGCAGGGACTAGCGCACACCGGGGAGCTGTTTTTT
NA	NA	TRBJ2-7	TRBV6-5	CASSYARVENEQYF	TGTGCCAGCAGTTACGCCAGGGTGGAAAACGAGCAGTACTTC
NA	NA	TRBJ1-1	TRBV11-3	CASSLGPSTEAFF	TGTGCCAGCAGCTTAGGTCCATCCACTGAAGCTTTCTTT
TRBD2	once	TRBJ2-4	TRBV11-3	CASSPREGKNIQYF	TGTGCCAGCAGCCCTCGGGAGGGCAAAAACATTCAGTACTTC
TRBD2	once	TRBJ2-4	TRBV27	CASSRFTSGGARDIQYF	TGTGCCAGTAGTAGGTTTACTAGCGGGGGGGCCCGTGACATTCAGTACTTC
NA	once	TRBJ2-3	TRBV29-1	CSVERGGLDTQYF	TGCAGCGTAGAGAGGGGGGGTTTAGATACGCAGTATTTT
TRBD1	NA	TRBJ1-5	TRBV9	CASSSYKGQGAQPQHF	TGTGCCAGCAGCTCATATAAGGGCCAGGGGGCTCAGCCCCAGCATTTT
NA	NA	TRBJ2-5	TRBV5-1	CASSPLLHSQETQYF	TGCGCCAGCAGCCCGCTCTTACATTCCCAAGAGACCCAGTACTTC
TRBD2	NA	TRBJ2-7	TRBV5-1	CASRLLAGGSYEQYF	TGCGCCAGCAGATTACTAGCGGGGGGTTCCTACGAGCAGTACTTC
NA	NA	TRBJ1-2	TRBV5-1	CASSLGGENYGYTF	TGCGCCAGCAGCTTGGGCGGGGAAAACTATGGCTACACCTTC
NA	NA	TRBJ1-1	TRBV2	CASRSQLNTEAFF	TGTGCCAGCAGGAGCCAATTGAACACTGAAGCTTTCTTT
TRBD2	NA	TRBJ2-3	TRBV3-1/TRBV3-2	CASSHKAGGRDTQYF	TGTGCCAGCAGCCATAAAGCGGGGGGGCGAGATACGCAGTATTTT
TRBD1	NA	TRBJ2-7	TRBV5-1	CASSPTGTGFDEQYF	TGCGCCAGCAGCCCGACCGGGACAGGGTTCGACGAGCAGTACTTC
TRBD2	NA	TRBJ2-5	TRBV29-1	CSVLPGGQETQYF	TGCAGCGTGCTCCCGGGGGGACAAGAGACCCAGTACTTC
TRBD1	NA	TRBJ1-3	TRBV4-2	CASSLTGTGSPGNTIYF	TGTGCCAGCAGCCTTACCGGGACAGGATCCCCTGGAAACACCATATATTTT
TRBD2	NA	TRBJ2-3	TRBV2	CASSAGTRSTDTQYF	TGTGCCAGCAGCGCCGGGACTAGGTCCACAGATACGCAGTATTTT
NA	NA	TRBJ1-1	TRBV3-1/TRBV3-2	CASSPTWTAMNTEAFF	TGTGCCAGCAGCCCCACCTGGACAGCGATGAACACTGAAGCTTTCTTT
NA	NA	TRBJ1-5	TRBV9	CASSPSVGDQPQHF	TGTGCCAGCAGCCCGAGCGTAGGTGATCAGCCCCAGCATTTT
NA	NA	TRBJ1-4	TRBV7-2	CASSLVGASNEKLFF	TGTGCCAGCAGCTTAGTAGGGGCTAGTAATGAAAAACTGTTTTTT
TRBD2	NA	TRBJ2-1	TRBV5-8	CASSAGTSGANEQFF	TGTGCCAGCAGCGCCGGGACTAGCGGGGCTAATGAGCAGTTCTTC